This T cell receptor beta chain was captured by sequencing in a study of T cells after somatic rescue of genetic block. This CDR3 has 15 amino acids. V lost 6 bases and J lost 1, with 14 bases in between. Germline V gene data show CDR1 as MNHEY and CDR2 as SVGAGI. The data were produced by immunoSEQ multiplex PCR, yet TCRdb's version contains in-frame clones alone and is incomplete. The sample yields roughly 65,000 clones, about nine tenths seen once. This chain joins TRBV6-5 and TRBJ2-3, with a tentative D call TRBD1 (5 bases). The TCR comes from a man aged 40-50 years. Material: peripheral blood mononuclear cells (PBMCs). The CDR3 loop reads CASSWAWGRTDTQYF. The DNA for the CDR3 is TGTGCCAGCAGCTGGGCTTGGGGCCGCACAGATACGCAGTATTTT.